A selection of T cell receptor beta chains follows, all from one sample in a study of shared clonotypes between healthy human individuals. The protocol was immunoSEQ multiplex PCR, while the TCRdb copy is restricted to in-frame clones and leaves out a portion. The table has roughly 2.2 million clones, roughly 93% seen once. Sequenced sample: naive CD4+ T cells from PBMCs. The receptors derive from a man aged 18 to 30 in good health. Some clones in this sample may be carry-over from other donors' samples. Each CDR3 is given with its conserved first and last residue. A D gene is named only where the DNA matches it firmly. Clone sizes are given selectively: once, few, many, or a class where the clone is expanded.

abundance	v_gene	j_gene	d_gene	CDR3aa	CDR3nt
NA	TRBV10-3	TRBJ1-1	NA	CAISEEDPSEAFF	TGTGCCATCAGTGAGGAGGATCCCAGTGAAGCTTTCTTT
NA	TRBV18	TRBJ2-7	NA	CASSPNTNEQYF	TGTGCCAGCTCACCTAACACGAACGAGCAGTACTTC
once	TRBV30	TRBJ2-5	NA	CAWSVAHQETQYF	TGTGCCTGGAGTGTAGCCCACCAAGAGACCCAGTACTTC
NA	TRBV7-2	TRBJ1-2	NA	CASSFTGSNYGYTF	TGTGCCAGCAGCTTCACAGGTAGTAACTATGGCTACACCTTC
NA	TRBV27	TRBJ1-5	NA	CASSPLGNQPQHF	TGTGCCAGCAGTCCCCTAGGCAATCAGCCCCAGCATTTT
NA	TRBV7-2	TRBJ1-1	NA	CASSLVAGTEAFF	TGTGCCAGCAGCTTAGTCGCCGGCACTGAAGCTTTCTTT
NA	TRBV9	TRBJ2-2	TRBD2	CASSVATGLAGGGELFF	TGTGCCAGCAGCGTAGCTACCGGACTAGCGGGGGGCGGGGAGCTGTTTTTT
NA	TRBV19	TRBJ1-5	TRBD1	CASSLQGGSNQPQHF	TGTGCCAGTAGTCTACAGGGGGGGAGCAATCAGCCCCAGCATTTT
once	TRBV10-3	TRBJ1-5	NA	CAISESGGRARNQPQHF	TGTGCCATCAGTGAGTCGGGGGGGAGGGCTCGCAATCAGCCCCAGCATTTT
NA	TRBV27	TRBJ1-2	NA	CASSLSRQINYGYTF	TGTGCCAGCAGTTTATCCCGACAGATTAACTATGGCTACACCTTC
once	TRBV4-2	TRBJ2-7	TRBD1	CASSQVQGTAYEQYF	TGTGCCAGCAGCCAAGTACAGGGGACAGCATACGAGCAGTACTTC
NA	TRBV27	TRBJ2-1	TRBD2	CASSSVGRIYNEQFF	TGTGCCAGCAGTTCGGTCGGGAGGATCTACAATGAGCAGTTCTTC
NA	TRBV7-6	TRBJ1-5	NA	CASSPGPTPYSNQPQHF	TGTGCCAGCAGCCCAGGGCCGACCCCTTATAGCAATCAGCCCCAGCATTTT
NA	TRBV5-5	TRBJ1-1	NA	CASSFAGAAEAFF	TGTGCCAGCAGCTTTGCGGGGGCTGCTGAAGCTTTCTTT
NA	TRBV4-1	TRBJ1-5	TRBD1	CASSHGQGMVSNQPQHF	TGCGCCAGCAGCCATGGACAGGGGATGGTAAGCAATCAGCCCCAGCATTTT
NA	TRBV27	TRBJ1-4	TRBD1	CASSPGQGREKLFF	TGTGCCAGCAGTCCTGGACAGGGGAGGGAAAAACTGTTTTTT
NA	TRBV5-1	TRBJ2-5	NA	CASSLVGTKETQYF	TGCGCCAGCAGCTTGGTGGGGACCAAAGAGACCCAGTACTTC
NA	TRBV10-3	TRBJ2-1	NA	CAPQEGEQFF	TGTGCCCCTCAAGAGGGTGAGCAGTTCTTC
NA	TRBV6-5	TRBJ1-1	TRBD1	CASSRSGGKNTEAFF	TGTGCCAGCAGCAGGTCAGGGGGGAAGAACACTGAAGCTTTCTTT
NA	TRBV5-6	TRBJ2-1	NA	CASSLYRAFNEQFF	TGTGCCAGCAGCTTGTACCGCGCGTTCAATGAGCAGTTCTTC
NA	TRBV14	TRBJ1-4	TRBD1	CASSPRRQGATNEKLFF	TGTGCCAGCAGCCCTCGGCGGCAGGGGGCTACTAATGAAAAACTGTTTTTT
NA	TRBV5-6	TRBJ2-2	NA	CASSSSDRRNTGELFF	TGTGCCAGCAGCTCATCAGACAGGAGAAACACCGGGGAGCTGTTTTTT
NA	TRBV7-9	TRBJ2-2	NA	CASSLWEAGELFF	TGTGCCAGCAGCTTGTGGGAGGCCGGGGAGCTGTTTTTT
NA	TRBV6-1	TRBJ2-7	NA	CASSEAFPSSVPYEQYF	TGTGCCAGCAGTGAAGCTTTCCCGTCTAGCGTCCCCTACGAGCAGTACTTC
NA	TRBV27	TRBJ1-5	NA	CASSPDRISNQPQHF	TGTGCCAGCAGCCCCGACAGGATAAGCAATCAGCCCCAGCATTTT
NA	TRBV10-3	TRBJ2-1	TRBD2	CAISVGRSSGSDNEQFF	TGTGCCATCAGTGTTGGTCGGTCTAGCGGGAGCGACAATGAGCAGTTCTTC
NA	TRBV14	TRBJ2-6	TRBD1	CASSHLQGRDRGSGANVLTF	TGTGCCAGCAGCCATCTCCAAGGTCGTGACAGGGGCTCTGGGGCCAACGTCCTGACTTTC
NA	TRBV19	TRBJ2-7	NA	CASSQPGQGRHEQYF	TGTGCCAGTAGCCAGCCCGGGCAGGGGAGGCACGAGCAGTACTTC
NA	TRBV9	TRBJ1-3	TRBD1	CASSTGQPFSGNTIYF	TGTGCCAGCAGCACGGGACAGCCTTTCTCTGGAAACACCATATATTTT
NA	TRBV9	TRBJ1-2	NA	CASSVLSGYGYTF	TGTGCCAGCAGCGTATTGAGTGGGTATGGCTACACCTTC
NA	TRBV7-9	TRBJ1-1	NA	CASSLEGLYEAFF	TGTGCCAGCAGCTTAGAGGGTCTGTATGAAGCTTTCTTT
NA	TRBV14	TRBJ1-1	NA	CASSHGGWGTWGMPEAFF	TGTGCCAGCAGCCACGGTGGATGGGGTACCTGGGGTATGCCTGAAGCTTTCTTT
few	TRBV9	TRBJ1-5	TRBD1	CASSMDRAEQPQHF	TGTGCCAGCAGCATGGACAGGGCGGAACAGCCCCAGCATTTT
NA	TRBV10-1	TRBJ2-7	TRBD2	CASRAGLAGVYTYEQYF	TGCGCCAGCAGAGCGGGACTAGCGGGAGTATATACCTACGAGCAGTACTTC
few	TRBV19	TRBJ1-1	NA	CASLTGQLNTEAFF	TGTGCCAGTCTAACTGGCCAACTGAACACTGAAGCTTTCTTT
NA	TRBV20-1	TRBJ2-1	NA	CSTTLYNEQFF	TGCAGTACGACTCTGTACAATGAGCAGTTCTTC
NA	TRBV19	TRBJ2-7	NA	CASSPPFREIYEQYF	TGTGCCAGTAGTCCTCCTTTCAGGGAGATCTACGAGCAGTACTTC